This T cell receptor beta chain came from a study of cytomegalovirus exposure and HLA in healthy donors. The germline CDR1 and CDR2 sequences are SGHAT and FQNNGV. The CDR3 loop spans 18 amino acids. Between the trimmed V and J ends, which lost 1 base and 2 bases, there was a span of 19 bases. Study-level findings and limits: Some V segments (TRBV6-2 and TRBV6-3 among them) were excluded as indistinguishable.

This clone was seen only a few times. The antigen remains unidentified. The study ran its PCR with 60 Vbeta and 13 Jbeta primers. TCRdb keeps only in-frame clones here, not all; method: immunoSEQ multiplex PCR. This sample yields about 82,000 clones, of which roughly four fifths are seen a single time; approximately 5.7% belongs to the top ten. This TCR derives from a woman between 50 and 59 years old in good health and CMV-seropositive. The material sequenced was PBMCs. The J gene is TRBJ2-3, the V gene TRBV11-2; D not resolved. The CDR3 nucleotides read TGTGCCAGCAGCTTAGGCCACGGTTCCGAGGTTTTCACAGATACGCAGTATTTT. Translation gives CASSLGHGSEVFTDTQYF. Looking up the rest from reference TRBV11-2 and TRBJ2-3 gives the full variable domain: EAGVAQSPRYKIIEKRQSVAFWCNPISGHATLYWYQQILGQGPKLLIQFQNNGVVDDSQLPKDRFSAERLKGVDSTLKIQPAKLEDSAVYLCASSLGHGSEVFTDTQYFGPGTRLTVL.